These T cell receptor beta chains were read from a single sample in a study of siplizumab effects on memory and regulatory T cells. The data were produced by immunoSEQ multiplex PCR, yet TCRdb's version contains in-frame clones alone and is incomplete. The sample has roughly 100,000 clones, about 93% seen once. Sequencing was carried out using Tregs sorted from blood. The source of these receptors is a human donor in good health. CDR3s leave out the opening cysteine and the closing phenylalanine or tryptophan.

V	J	CDR3
TRBV30	TRBJ2-7	AWRVAYEQY
TRBV5-4	TRBJ2-7	ASSGFSYEQY
TRBV18	TRBJ2-1	ASSPVVAVYNEQF
TRBV7-8	TRBJ2-5	ASSYFSTGHKETQY
TRBV19	TRBJ1-1	ASSIDRGLGEAF
TRBV5-1	TRBJ2-7	ASSPGLAGVAEQY
TRBV19	TRBJ1-6	ASAFSREYNSPLH
TRBV4-3	TRBJ2-2	ASSQGRGMGTGELF
TRBV27	TRBJ1-2	ASSRRGGMNNYGYT
TRBV11-3	TRBJ2-2	ASRGQGAGELF
TRBV7-9	TRBJ2-5	ASSVRDRALGTQY
TRBV7-3	TRBJ2-1	ASSLTTSGGLGEQF
TRBV7-7	TRBJ1-1	ASSLGQGRGAF
TRBV5-1	TRBJ2-3	ATKRGTSTDTQY
TRBV28	TRBJ2-3	ASRGARNSGDTQY
TRBV27	TRBJ2-7	ASRYRDGPYEQY
TRBV18	TRBJ1-1	ASSPDPGTEAF
TRBV5-1	TRBJ1-3	ASSLRGQTSGNTIY
TRBV30	TRBJ1-3	ARSESVSGNTIY
TRBV5-1	TRBJ1-2	ASSSYPGQGYGYT
TRBV6-6	TRBJ1-1	ASSSGTGGTEAF
TRBV28	TRBJ2-7	ASSLPQGPSEQY
TRBV19	TRBJ2-2	ASINRATGELF
TRBV6-1	TRBJ2-7	ASRGQGKLYEQY
TRBV29-1	TRBJ1-1	SVGQGVNTEAF
TRBV27	TRBJ2-7	ASSWVTGGWYEQY
TRBV7-2	TRBJ2-5	ASSFTGLETQY
TRBV7-2	TRBJ2-7	ASSRDRPYEQY
TRBV19	TRBJ1-1	ASSQNRKNTEAF
TRBV7-6	TRBJ2-7	ASSLSLARPIGEQY
TRBV4-2	TRBJ2-1	ASSRQLAGANEQF
TRBV18	TRBJ1-1	ASSPQGGGTEAF
TRBV6-5	TRBJ1-6	ASSYLGQGYSPLH
TRBV30	TRBJ1-1	AWSVTHTEAF
TRBV7-9	TRBJ2-2	ASSFQGGRNTGELF
TRBV7-8	TRBJ2-5	ASNRDTKETQY
TRBV15	TRBJ1-2	ATSRDRTGDYGYT
TRBV2	TRBJ1-3	ASSEGPVNTIY
TRBV11-2	TRBJ2-7	ASSLEGERRAYEQY